This paragraph covers one T cell receptor (beta chain) sequence. Germline assignment: CDR1 SGDLS and CDR2 YYNGEE. This CDR3 is 14 amino acids long. Trimming left V 3 bases short and J 2 bases short, with 10 bases between. The data were obtained in a study of OX40 agonist ivuxolimab in advanced cancers. The overall study: Prior anti-PD-1, anti-PD-L1 or anti-CTLA-4 therapy did not bar entry, and roughly 40% had some.

Excluded were patients having autoimmune disease history or systemic immunosuppression. The data were produced by immunoSEQ multiplex PCR, yet TCRdb's version contains in-frame clones alone and is incomplete. The table lists 20,000 to 25,000 clones, about nine tenths of them singletons. This TCR derives from an adult with an advanced solid tumor such as melanoma, head and neck, liver or kidney cancer. The sequencing here drew on CD4+ or CD8+ T cells sorted from blood, taken in a trial of the OX40 agonist ivuxolimab. The V and J genes are TRBV9 and TRBJ2-3, with D possibly being TRBD2 (5 bases). Here the CDR3 DNA reads TGTGCCAGCAGCGCGGAGGACTCCACAGATACGCAGTATTTT. This translates into CASSAEDSTDTQYF.